These 25 T cell receptor beta chains came from one sample sequenced in a study of blood T cell repertoires in COVID-19. Profiled with immunoSEQ multiplex PCR; TCRdb holds only in-frame clones, not every one. The table lists about 200,000 clones, roughly nine tenths of them singletons. Specimen: PBMCs or T cells enriched from blood (not recorded which). The receptors here all came from a woman aged 25-40 years who had recovered from COVID-19.

A few counts support this clone. The chain combines TRBV24-1 with TRBJ2-5; the D gene is possibly TRBD2 (6 bases). This CDR3 spans 15 amino acids. Germline CDR1 and CDR2: KGHDR and SFDVKD. Trimming took off 4 bases at V and 5 bases at J, with 16 bases between the two ends. This chain's CDR3 is CATSDDLGGGETQYF. In DNA, the CDR3 is TGTGCCACCAGTGACGATCTAGGTGGAGGGGAGACCCAGTACTTC.

The chain couples TRBV6-5 to TRBJ1-2, with 9 bases lining up with TRBD1. The CDR3 has 14 amino acids. V lost 6 bases to trimming and J lost 5 bases; unmatched junction nucleotides: 7. Germline CDR1 MNHEY, CDR2 SVGAGI. The CDR3 region is CASRPGQGGYGYTF. CDR3 coding DNA: TGTGCCAGCAGACCGGGACAGGGAGGGTATGGCTACACCTTC.

This clone was picked up many times. This sequence joins TRBV7-2 and TRBJ1-2; 7 nucleotides match TRBD1. The V segment lost 5 bases and the J segment 4 bases; nucleotides outside the gene matches: 7. There are 14 residues in the CDR3. The germline CDR1 and CDR2 sequences are SGHTA and FQGNSA. CDR3 nucleotides: TGTGCCAGCAGCCGCGGGGACAGTTTCTATGGCTACACCTTC. This gives the protein CASSRGDSFYGYTF.

The CDR3 sequence: CSASLQGRGYTF. The DNA for the CDR3 is TGCAGTGCTAGTTTACAGGGGAGAGGCTACACCTTC. The chain recombines TRBV20-1 with TRBJ1-2; 7 bases fit TRBD1. Germline CDR1 reads DFQATT; CDR2 reads SNEGSKA (reference sequence). V shed 3 bases and J 8 bases; nucleotides not matched to a gene: 6. CDR3 length: 12 residues.

The genes are TRBV6-6 and TRBJ2-7, with 7 positions matching TRBD1. CDR1 and CDR2 (germline): MNHNY, SVGAGI (reference sequence). This CDR3 spans 15 amino acids. Unmatched junction bases numbered 12, after V lost 6 bases and J lost 4 bases. The CDR3 reads CASRGGQELFYEQYF. In nucleotides, the CDR3 is TGTGCCAGCAGGGGTGGACAGGAGCTATTTTACGAGCAGTACTTC.

This chain links TRBV7-8 with TRBJ1-1; TRBD1 matches 8 bases. CDR3 length: 15 residues. CDR1 SGHVS and CDR2 FQNEAQ come from the germline V gene. After removal of 1 base from V and 4 bases from J, the junction contained 5 bases not matched to a gene. The chain's CDR3 is CASSLGKQGGTEAFF. The CDR3 bases are TGTGCCAGCAGCTTAGGGAAACAGGGGGGCACTGAAGCTTTCTTT.

Only one count was recorded for this clone. This chain uses TRBV6-5 with TRBJ1-4; TRBD1 agrees at 9 bases. Germline V gives CDR1 MNHEY, CDR2 SVGAGI. The CDR3 spans 16 residues. V dropped 4 bases and J dropped 8; count of bases not matched to a gene: 11. In DNA, the CDR3 is TGTGCCAGCAGTTTTTCTATGGGGACAGGGTCCGAAAAACTGTTTTTT. Protein product: CASSFSMGTGSEKLFF.

This chain links TRBV9 with TRBJ2-1, with TRBD2 matching 10 bases. Germline assignment: CDR1 SGDLS and CDR2 YYNGEE. Germline trimming cut 4 bases from V and 9 bases from J; bases unmatched to any gene: 10. The CDR3 has 15 amino acids. Here the CDR3 reads CASSTLLAGKFEQFF. Written as DNA, the CDR3 is TGTGCCAGCAGCACACTACTAGCGGGAAAGTTTGAGCAGTTCTTC.

The chain employs TRBV5-4 and TRBJ1-2; a weak D match, TRBD1 (5 bases). Trimming stripped 0 bases from V and 4 bases from J, with 13 bases between. CDR3 size: 15 residues. The V gene's germline CDR1 is SGHNT and CDR2 YYREEE (reference sequence). CDR3 loop: CASSLEQESFYGYTF. As DNA, the CDR3 is TGTGCCAGCAGCTTGGAACAGGAAAGTTTCTATGGCTACACCTTC.

V and J are TRBV18 and TRBJ1-1; D gene uncertain. The CDR3 length is 14 residues. Looked up from germline, CDR1 is KGHSH and CDR2 is LQKENI. The ends were cut back, 3 bases at V and 4 bases at J, with 12 bases in the middle. The CDR3 sequence: CASSPRAGATEAFF. CDR3 coding DNA: TGTGCCAGCTCACCCCGGGCGGGAGCCACTGAAGCTTTCTTT.

The chain joins TRBV25-1 to TRBJ1-1, with D unclear. The V and J ends lost 7 bases and 5 bases respectively, with 14 bases between them. CDR3 length equals 13 residues. Germline lookup yields CDR1 MGHDK and CDR2 SYGVNS. CDR3 coding DNA: TGTGCCAGCACCCGGGAAGGGTGGACTGAAGCTTTCTTT. It specifies CASTREGWTEAFF.

This clone came up a few times. V usage is TRBV6-5 and J usage is TRBJ2-5, with no clear D. Trimming removed 0 bases from V and 5 bases from J, with 7 bases in between. Germline CDR1 MNHEY, CDR2 SVGAGI. The CDR3 sequence is 13 residues long. CDR3 in amino acids: CASSYSSRETQYF. CDR3 sequence (DNA): TGTGCCAGCAGTTACTCGAGCAGGGAGACCCAGTACTTC.

This chain links TRBV29-1 with TRBJ2-5, with D possibly being TRBD1 (6 bases). The CDR3 totals 13 residues. Germline CDR1 reads SQVTM; CDR2 reads ANQGSEA. V dropped 2 bases and J dropped 3 bases, with 10 bases sitting between them. CDR3 bases: TGCAGCGTTGAAAGGACAGTGGAAGAGACCCAGTACTTC. This sequence encodes CSVERTVEETQYF.

This clone has just a few counts. The V gene is TRBV5-1, the J gene TRBJ1-4; TRBD1 might be the D (5 bases). The CDR3 has 13 amino acids. Trimming pared 6 bases from V and 3 bases from J, leaving 9 bases between. Germline V lookup: CDR1 SGHRS, CDR2 YFSETQ. The CDR3 DNA follows: TGCGCCAGCAATAAGGGGCCTAATGAAAAACTGTTTTTT. Translated, it gives CASNKGPNEKLFF.

The J gene is TRBJ1-1, the V gene TRBV7-9; D remains unclear. Per germline, CDR1 SEHNR and CDR2 FQNEAQ (reference sequence). The V gene lost 1 base and the J gene lost 4 bases, with 10 bases spanning the gap. CDR3 length equals 14 residues. The CDR3 sequence is CASSLEQAGTEAFF. The CDR3 coding sequence is TGTGCCAGCAGCTTAGAGCAGGCCGGCACTGAAGCTTTCTTT.

The rearrangement links TRBV7-2 to TRBJ1-2; TRBD1 aligns across 8 bases. The trim removed 4 bases at V and 3 bases at J, leaving 7 bases unmatched. The CDR3 has 15 amino acids. CDR1 SGHTA and CDR2 FQGNSA come from the germline V gene. CDR3 sequence: CASSWTTGGDYGYTF. CDR3 nucleotides: TGTGCCAGCAGCTGGACTACAGGGGGGGACTATGGCTACACCTTC.

V usage is TRBV10-3 and J usage is TRBJ2-7, with D maybe TRBD2 (7 bases). V lost 3 bases, J lost 4 bases, and 13 bases lay in between. CDR3 length: 14 residues. CDR1 is ENHRY and CDR2 is SYGVKD in the germline V gene. The CDR3 here is CAISDPGGVYEQYF. The CDR3 DNA is TGTGCCATCAGTGACCCGGGGGGCGTGTACGAGCAGTACTTC.

The V call is TRBV4-1, the J call TRBJ1-4; D gene unclear. The V and J ends lost 4 bases and 0 bases respectively, with 9 bases between them. The CDR3 has 15 amino acids. Germline V lookup: CDR1 MGHRA, CDR2 YSYEKL. CDR3 amino acids: CASSRMTTTNEKLFF. The DNA of the CDR3 is TGCGCCAGCAGCCGCATGACAACAACTAATGAAAAACTGTTTTTT.

The CDR3 DNA reads as TGTGCCAGCAGCCGACCAGGGGGCTTGAGCACAGATACGCAGTATTTT. Amino acids: CASSRPGGLSTDTQYF. This sequence joins TRBV4-2 and TRBJ2-3; TRBD1 agrees at 8 bases. The germline V gene has CDR1 LGHNA and CDR2 YNFKEQ. The V segment lost 4 bases and the J segment 0 bases; nucleotides outside the gene matches: 6. The CDR3 sequence is 16 residues long.

This rearrangement joins TRBV28 to TRBJ1-4, with D perhaps TRBD1 (5 bases). Trimming left V 2 bases short and J 5 bases short, with 12 bases between. This CDR3 contains 15 residues. Germline CDR1 is MDHEN and CDR2 is SYDVKM. This chain's CDR3 is CASSLGAGENEKLFF. CDR3 DNA sequence: TGTGCCAGCAGTTTAGGGGCAGGAGAAAATGAAAAACTGTTTTTT.

This clone was picked up a small number of times. The V and J genes are TRBV2 and TRBJ1-6; perhaps TRBD1 as D (6 bases). This CDR3 has 16 amino acids. Germline V lookup: CDR1 SNHLY, CDR2 FYNNEI. The V end lost 9 bases, the J end lost 4 bases, and 19 bases lay between the germline ends. CDR3 residues: CASLLGGGRYNSPLHF. CDR3 nucleotides: TGTGCCAGTCTACTCGGCGGGGGCCGGTATAATTCACCCCTCCACTTT.

J is TRBJ2-1 and V is TRBV19, with 9 bases that match TRBD2. Trimming cost V 6 bases and J 7 bases; bases outside gene matches: 13. Germline assignment: CDR1 LNHDA and CDR2 SQIVND (reference sequence). This CDR3 has 16 residues. CDR3 DNA sequence: TGTGCCAGTAGCCGGAGGGGGCGGGAGGGCGGAAATGAGCAGTTCTTC. It yields the protein CASSRRGREGGNEQFF.

The CDR3 region has the DNA TGTGCCATCAGTGCTGGCCCAACTGAGGCCACTGAAGCTTTCTTT. This encodes CAISAGPTEATEAFF. This chain uses TRBV10-3 with TRBJ1-1; the D is unclear. Trimming removed 4 bases from V and 4 bases from J, with 16 bases in between. Germline assignment: CDR1 ENHRY and CDR2 SYGVKD. This CDR3 region has 15 residues.

The chain combines TRBV5-1 with TRBJ1-1; 7 nucleotides line up with TRBD1. The germline CDR1 and CDR2 sequences are SGHRS and YFSETQ. The V segment lost 2 bases and the J segment 4 bases; nucleotides outside the gene matches: 5. CDR3 length equals 14 residues. The CDR3 DNA reads TGCGCCAGCAGCTTATCCACAGGGGCCACTGAAGCTTTCTTT. Amino acids: CASSLSTGATEAFF.

This chain's CDR3 is CASSLLTGTNTGELFF. CDR3 nucleotides: TGCGCCAGCAGCCTACTGACAGGGACGAACACCGGGGAGCTGTTTTTT. This chain connects TRBV5-1 to TRBJ2-2; 7 bases match TRBD1. This CDR3 has 16 amino acids. J was trimmed by 0 bases and V by 4 bases; bases with no gene match: 6. Germline V gives CDR1 SGHRS, CDR2 YFSETQ.